These 5 T cell receptor beta chains were sequenced from one sample in a study of blood T cell repertoires in COVID-19. Sequencing used immunoSEQ multiplex PCR; TCRdb keeps in-frame clones, though not all of them. The table includes 40,000 to 55,000 clones, less than 85% detected once. Sequencing was carried out using peripheral blood. These receptors were obtained from a man aged 50-60 years with acute or convalescent COVID-19.

V gene TRBV12-3 or TRBV12-4 combines with J gene TRBJ2-7; D is perhaps TRBD1 (5 bases). Trimming pared 6 bases from V and 6 bases from J, leaving 9 bases between. CDR3 length: 11 residues. The CDR3 is CASSFTGEQYF. CDR3 nucleotides: TGTGCCAGCAGCTTTACAGGCGAGCAGTACTTC.

The rearrangement links TRBV11-2 to TRBJ1-6; TRBD1 might be the D (6 bases). This CDR3 is 15 amino acids long. Germline CDR1 and CDR2: SGHAT and FQNNGV. V lost 1 base and J lost 9, with 13 bases in between. CDR3 DNA: TGTGCCAGCAGCTTAGTGTCGCAGGGGATTTCACCCCTCCACTTT. Protein product: CASSLVSQGISPLHF.

The chain is built from TRBV4-1 and TRBJ1-2; 7 bases agree with TRBD1. The CDR3 has 15 amino acids. The V and J ends lost 1 base and 2 bases, in that order; junction bases with no gene match: 4. The V gene's germline CDR1 is MGHRA and CDR2 YSYEKL. The CDR3 loop reads CASSQGQGYNYGYTF. As DNA, the CDR3 is TGCGCCAGCAGCCAAGGACAGGGATACAACTATGGCTACACCTTC.

The chain uses TRBV19 and TRBJ1-1; TRBD1 matches 8 bases. This CDR3 is built from 14 residues. Germline values: CDR1 LNHDA, CDR2 SQIVND (reference sequence). V shed 10 bases and J 1 base; nucleotides not matched to a gene: 8. The CDR3 nucleotides are TGTGCCACGTACAGTGGACAGGGGAACACTGAAGCTTTCTTT. Protein product: CATYSGQGNTEAFF.

This sequence joins TRBV2 and TRBJ1-6; 9 bases are a match to TRBD1. CDR3 length equals 17 residues. Germline values: CDR1 SNHLY, CDR2 FYNNEI. The V gene end was trimmed by 6 bases and the J gene end by 13 bases; junction bases not matched to a gene: 19. CDR3 sequence reads: CASRSPLRQGVSKPLHF. The CDR3 DNA follows: TGTGCCAGCAGGAGTCCCCTCCGACAGGGGGTGTCTAAGCCCCTCCACTTT.